The 32 T cell receptor beta chains given below trace back to one sample, sequenced in a study of T cell repertoires in cytomegalovirus infection. The antigens for these receptors are not known. TCRdb fed the reads into MiXCR, producing one record per CDR3 protein. The sample lists 570,000 or so distinct CDR3 sequences, just under 40% seen once, with 40% to 60% in the top ten. The starting material was cultured PBMCs, obtained from culture after CMV antigen stimulation. These receptors all stem from a human donor in good health (CMV status not recorded). Some clones in this sample may be carry-over from other donors' samples.

This clonotype was seen only a few times. This chain uses TRBV28 with TRBJ1-4, with D unclear. Germline loops: CDR1 MDHEN, CDR2 SYDVKM. Trimming removed 7 bases at V and 15 bases at J, with 21 bases between. The CDR3 contains 13 residues. The CDR3 nucleotides are TGTGCCAGCAACTACCCCGGAAGACCGAGGATGTTTTTT. The encoded protein is CASNYPGRPRMFF.

In this sample, this clonotype turned up a few times. The chain has TRBV6-6 and TRBJ2-1, with D possibly TRBD2 on 5 matching bases. The CDR3 spans 16 residues. V was shortened by 1 base and J by 0 bases, with 10 bases between the two germline ends. Germline lookup yields CDR1 MNHNY and CDR2 SVGAGI (reference sequence). The CDR3 loop is CASSYFPGSSYNEQFF. CDR3 coding DNA: TGTGCCAGCAGTTACTTTCCGGGAAGCTCCTACAATGAGCAGTTCTTC.

This chain uses TRBV7-8 with TRBJ2-5; 10 nucleotides agree with TRBD2. The CDR3 is 13 residues long. The J segment lost 3 bases and the V segment lost 8 bases, leaving 3 bases of the junction unmatched. Germline V gene lookup returns CDR1 SGHVS and CDR2 FQNEAQ. DNA of the CDR3: TGTGCCAGCTTAGCGGGGGGTGAAGAGACCCAGTACTTC. As protein: CASLAGGEETQYF.

A single count supports this clonotype. This chain uses TRBV7-8 with TRBJ2-2; D gene ambiguous. Between the trimmed V and J ends, which lost 7 bases and 2 bases, there was a span of 14 bases. Looked up from germline, CDR1 is SGHVS and CDR2 is FQNEAQ. There are 15 residues in the CDR3. CDR3: CASIKIMANTGELFF. CDR3 in DNA: TGTGCCAGCATCAAGATTATGGCAAACACCGGGGAGCTGTTTTTT.

This clonotype was observed a few times. The rearrangement links TRBV7-2 to TRBJ2-2; no reliable D call. V lost 5 bases to trimming and J lost 6 bases, with 10 bases between them. CDR3 length: 13 residues. Germline V CDR1 and CDR2: SGHTA, FQGNSA. The CDR3 DNA is TGTGCCAGCAGCAGCACCTCCGCCGGGGAGCTGTTTTTT. Encoded protein: CASSSTSAGELFF.

This chain joins TRBV27 and TRBJ2-7; possibly TRBD1 or TRBD2 for D (5 bases each). The CDR3 has 17 residues. In germline, CDR1 is MNHEY, CDR2 SMNVEV (reference sequence). Trimming took off 4 bases at V and 2 bases at J, with 21 bases between the two ends. CDR3 region: CASSSTAQGWGTYEQYF. The CDR3 DNA sequence: TGTGCCAGCAGTTCAACCGCTCAGGGTTGGGGGACCTACGAGCAGTACTTC.

The chain joins TRBV6-1 to TRBJ2-2; 7 bases fit TRBD1. CDR3 length: 15 amino acids. V was clipped by 2 bases and J by 4 bases; unmatched bases: 4. The germline V gene encodes CDR1 MNHNS and CDR2 SASEGT. The CDR3 DNA reads as TGTGCCAGCAGTGAAATGCGACAGGGCACCGGGGAGCTGTTTTTT. It yields the protein CASSEMRQGTGELFF.

This chain links TRBV10-3 with TRBJ2-7, with a tentative D call TRBD1 (6 bases). CDR3 length equals 13 residues. V lost 5 bases, J lost 4 bases, and 12 bases lay in between. The germline V gene has CDR1 ENHRY and CDR2 SYGVKD. CDR3 nucleotides: TGTGCCATCAGTACACAGGGTCGGTACGAGCAGTACTTC. Its protein product is CAISTQGRYEQYF.

The chain links TRBV7-4 to TRBJ2-7; D is possibly TRBD1 (6 bases). Per the germline V gene, CDR1 is SGHVT and CDR2 is SQSDAQ. This CDR3 is built from 17 residues. V lost 4 bases and J 4 bases, leaving 23 bases between the germline ends. The DNA for the CDR3 is TGTGCCAGCAGCTCCCCAGGTGGCAGGGACATACGGTACGAGCAGTACTTC. Its protein product is CASSSPGGRDIRYEQYF.

The V gene is TRBV7-2, the J gene TRBJ2-7, with a tentative D call TRBD1 (7 bases). This CDR3 has 14 residues. CDR1 and CDR2 from the germline V gene are SGHTA and FQGNSA. With 3 bases removed from V and 5 bases from J, the gap between germline ends came to 14 bases. The CDR3 DNA reads TGTGCCAGCAGCTTCCAGGGGGGTAGTGACGAGCAGTACTTC. Encoded protein: CASSFQGGSDEQYF.

This clonotype was recorded only once. V usage is TRBV4-2 and J usage is TRBJ1-4; D is undetermined. Germline lookup yields CDR1 LGHNA and CDR2 YNFKEQ. The CDR3 has 15 amino acids. V lost 0 bases and J lost 8, with 13 bases in between. The CDR3 DNA sequence: TGTGCCAGCAGCCAAGATCTCGTAAGCGTGGAAAAACTGTTTTTT. Translation: CASSQDLVSVEKLFF.

The V gene is TRBV6-1, the J gene TRBJ1-2; D is perhaps TRBD1 (5 bases). The V gene's germline CDR1 is MNHNS and CDR2 SASEGT. CDR3 length: 12 residues. The ends were cut back, 5 bases at V and 8 bases at J, with 12 bases in the middle. DNA for the CDR3: TGTGCCAGCAGTTATGGGGGTTGGGGCTACACCTTC. Residues: CASSYGGWGYTF.

The chain recombines TRBV7-9 with TRBJ1-2; D unresolved. CDR3 length equals 12 residues. CDR1 is SEHNR, CDR2 FQNEAQ, per germline (reference sequence). V gave up 2 bases and J gave up 4 bases, with 5 bases separating them. The CDR3 nucleotides are TGTGCCAGCAGCTTATACCCCTATGGCTACACCTTC. This translates into CASSLYPYGYTF.

The CDR3 bases are TGCAGTGCTAGAGCTAGCGGAGCCGAGGGGGCAGATACGCAGTATTTT. It codes for CSARASGAEGADTQYF. The rearrangement links TRBV20-1 to TRBJ2-3, with D perhaps TRBD2 (7 bases). Trimming took off 1 base at V and 4 bases at J, with 18 bases between the two ends. Germline loops: CDR1 DFQATT, CDR2 SNEGSKA (reference sequence). This CDR3 is 16 amino acids long.

V is TRBV11-3 and J is TRBJ2-5; D remains ambiguous. The CDR3 runs 13 residues. Germline V gives CDR1 SGHNT, CDR2 YENEEA. Trimming stripped 4 bases from V and 1 base from J, with 7 bases between. The CDR3 sequence is CASSSAPQETQYF. For the CDR3, the DNA is TGTGCCAGCAGCTCGGCTCCCCAAGAGACCCAGTACTTC.

The J gene is TRBJ2-1, the V gene TRBV25-1; 9 bases are shared with TRBD2. The CDR3 totals 13 residues. Trimming cost V 9 bases and J 9 bases; bases outside gene matches: 9. From germline, CDR1 is MGHDK and CDR2 SYGVNS. The CDR3 here is CASSSSGIGEQFF. DNA for the CDR3: TGTGCCAGTAGCTCTAGCGGGATAGGTGAGCAGTTCTTC.

The rearrangement uses TRBV20-1 and TRBJ1-1; 7 nucleotides agree with TRBD1. CDR1 and CDR2 from the germline V gene are DFQATT and SNEGSKA (reference sequence). The CDR3 runs 13 residues. V gave up 6 bases and J gave up 4 bases; unmatched junction bases: 8. The CDR3, as DNA: TGCAGTGCCTACGACACAGGGGCCACTGAAGCTTTCTTT. Translation: CSAYDTGATEAFF.

This clonotype was found a few times. The rearrangement joins TRBV11-2 to TRBJ1-1, with no clear D. This CDR3 region has 13 residues. Germline assignment: CDR1 SGHAT and CDR2 FQNNGV. V was trimmed by 1 base and J by 7 bases, leaving 10 bases between them. The CDR3 DNA reads TGTGCCAGCAGCTTAGGACACCAAGTTGAAGCTTTCTTT. It codes for CASSLGHQVEAFF.

This clonotype showed up just a few times. The V call is TRBV12-3 or TRBV12-4, the J call TRBJ1-5; 7 bases align to TRBD1. There are 15 residues in the CDR3. The V gene end was trimmed by 5 bases and the J gene end by 7 bases; junction bases not matched to a gene: 11. Here the CDR3 DNA reads TGTGCCAGCAGTGGCGGGACAGAAGACGCGCAGCCCCAGCATTTT. It codes for CASSGGTEDAQPQHF.

A note on this clonotype: One end of the junction does not line up with germline, which may come from a read error. The CDR3 DNA is TGTGCCAGCAGCTTCGGACTGGAACAAGAGACCCAGTACTTC. Translating it yields CASSFGLEQETQYF. V gene TRBV5-3 combines with J gene TRBJ2-5, with D possibly TRBD2 on 5 matching bases. TRBV5-3 is treated as an ORF (open reading frame) with a function not yet certain. This CDR3 contains 14 residues.

V gene TRBV7-9 combines with J gene TRBJ2-3; 11 positions match TRBD2. The V and J ends lost 5 bases and 2 bases, in that order; junction bases with no gene match: 6. The CDR3 covers 16 residues. The germline V gene encodes CDR1 SEHNR and CDR2 FQNEAQ (reference sequence). The CDR3 DNA sequence: TGTGCCAGCAGCATTTGGACTAGCGGGTTCACAGATACGCAGTATTTT. This encodes CASSIWTSGFTDTQYF.

In nucleotides, the CDR3 is TGCGCCAGCAGCCACGGTGGGACTAGCGGGGGCACAGATACGCAGTATTTT. Amino acid sequence: CASSHGGTSGGTDTQYF. The chain has TRBV4-3 and TRBJ2-3, with 13 bases matching TRBD2. This CDR3 region has 17 residues. CDR1 LGHNA and CDR2 YSLEER come from the germline V gene. With 3 bases clipped from V and 1 base from J, the junction kept 4 bases outside the gene matches.

The rearrangement links TRBV29-1 to TRBJ2-6; D call uncertain. The V end lost 6 bases, the J end lost 0 bases, and 9 bases lay between the germline ends. This CDR3 has 14 residues. Germline-derived CDR1 and CDR2 are SQVTM and ANQGSEA. CDR3 protein: CSVDGNSGANVLTF. As DNA, the CDR3 is TGCAGCGTAGACGGCAACTCTGGGGCCAACGTCCTGACTTTC.

The chain joins TRBV20-1 to TRBJ2-1; 7 bases are shared with TRBD1. The CDR3 consists of 15 residues. Germline V lookup: CDR1 DFQATT, CDR2 SNEGSKA (reference sequence). Losses at the gene ends were 8 bases for V and 9 bases for J; bases not matched to a gene: 19. The CDR3: CSIRQGTRYSGEQFF. In DNA, the CDR3 is TGCAGTATCCGACAGGGCACTAGGTATTCGGGTGAGCAGTTCTTC.

This clonotype was detected a few times. The chain links TRBV12-3 or TRBV12-4 to TRBJ1-5, with D maybe TRBD1 (6 bases). This CDR3 has 15 amino acids. Between the trimmed V and J ends, which lost 0 bases and 5 bases, there was a span of 11 bases. The CDR3 loop is CASSLAYRDDQPQHF. CDR3 sequence (DNA): TGTGCCAGCAGTTTAGCATACAGGGATGATCAGCCCCAGCATTTT.

This clonotype came up a few times. The V call is TRBV7-2, the J call TRBJ2-2; D is uncertain. CDR3 length: 15 residues. In germline, CDR1 is SGHTA, CDR2 FQGNSA. Trimming left V 6 bases short and J 5 bases short, with 16 bases between. The CDR3 protein is CASRPIGSITGELFF. For the CDR3, the DNA is TGTGCCAGCAGACCAATAGGGTCGATAACCGGGGAGCTGTTTTTT. Using reference TRBV7-2 and TRBJ2-2 for the parts outside the CDR3, the full variable domain is GAGVSQSPSNKVTEKGKDVELRCDPISGHTALYWYRQSLGQGLEFLIYFQGNSAPDKSGLPSDRFSAERTGGSVSTLTIQRTQQEDSAVYLCASRPIGSITGELFFGEGSRLTVL.

This rearrangement joins TRBV7-2 to TRBJ2-5; D is possibly TRBD2 (7 bases). Germline V lookup: CDR1 SGHTA, CDR2 FQGNSA. The CDR3 extends over 15 amino acids. V lost 3 bases and J lost 4, with 15 bases in between. The CDR3 loop is CASSFWIGGAETQYF. The CDR3 DNA reads TGTGCCAGCAGCTTCTGGATAGGGGGGGCAGAGACCCAGTACTTC.

In nucleotides, the CDR3 is TGTGCCAGCAGCTTCCCCGGGACTAGCGATCACACAGATACGCAGTATTTT. It translates to CASSFPGTSDHTDTQYF. V gene TRBV7-2 combines with J gene TRBJ2-3; TRBD2 aligns across 10 bases. This CDR3 is 17 amino acids long. In germline, CDR1 is SGHTA, CDR2 FQGNSA. Trimming at V came to 3 bases and at J to 2 bases, leaving 8 bases not matched to a gene. The variable domain in full, with the rest retrieved from reference TRBV7-2 and TRBJ2-3, is GAGVSQSPSNKVTEKGKDVELRCDPISGHTALYWYRQSLGQGLEFLIYFQGNSAPDKSGLPSDRFSAERTGGSVSTLTIQRTQQEDSAVYLCASSFPGTSDHTDTQYFGPGTRLTVL.

This chain links TRBV5-4 with TRBJ2-3, with no clear D. The CDR3 sequence is 15 residues long. V was clipped by 0 bases and J by 2 bases, with 10 bases between them. Germline V gene sequence: CDR1 SGHNT, CDR2 YYREEE (reference sequence). CDR3 sequence: CASSLDLVATDTQYF. The CDR3 DNA reads as TGTGCCAGCAGCTTGGACCTAGTGGCCACAGATACGCAGTATTTT.

This clonotype was seen ten or more times. This sequence joins TRBV19 and TRBJ1-2; unclear D gene. The ends were cut back, 7 bases at V and 8 bases at J, with 17 bases in the middle. This CDR3 is built from 13 residues. CDR1 is LNHDA and CDR2 is SQIVND in the germline V gene (reference sequence). The CDR3 reads CASTPVVKRGYTF. CDR3 nucleotide sequence: TGTGCCAGTACCCCGGTCGTTAAACGCGGCTACACCTTC.

This chain joins TRBV2 and TRBJ2-5; a possible D gene is TRBD2 (6 bases). The CDR3 sequence is 13 residues long. Germline V CDR1 and CDR2: SNHLY, FYNNEI. Trimming took 5 bases from V and 7 from J, leaving 14 bases between them. CDR3 DNA sequence: TGTGCCAGCAGTCGGACTACTCTGGGGACCCAGTACTTC. Protein sequence: CASSRTTLGTQYF.

The chain uses TRBV5-1 and TRBJ1-2; 9 bases agree with TRBD1. In germline, CDR1 is SGHRS, CDR2 YFSETQ. This CDR3 is 15 amino acids long. V dropped 3 bases and J dropped 5; count of bases not matched to a gene: 8. The CDR3 coding sequence is TGCGCCAGCAGCTCCGCCCGGGACAGGGAATATGGCTACACCTTC. Its protein product is CASSSARDREYGYTF.